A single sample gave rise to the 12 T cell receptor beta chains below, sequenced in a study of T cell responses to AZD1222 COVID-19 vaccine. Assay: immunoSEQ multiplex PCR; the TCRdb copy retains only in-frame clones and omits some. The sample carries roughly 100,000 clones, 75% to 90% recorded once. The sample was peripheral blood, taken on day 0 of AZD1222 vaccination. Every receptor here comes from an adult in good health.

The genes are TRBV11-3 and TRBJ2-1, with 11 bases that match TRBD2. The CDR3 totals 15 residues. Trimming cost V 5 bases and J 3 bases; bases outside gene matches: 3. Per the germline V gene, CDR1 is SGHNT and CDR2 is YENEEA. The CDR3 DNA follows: TGTGCCAGCAGCCCGGGACTAGCGGTCTACAATGAGCAGTTCTTC. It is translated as CASSPGLAVYNEQFF.

For the CDR3, the DNA is TGCGCCAGCAGCCCTCGCCTGACAGGTGCCCATCAGCCCCAGCATTTT. Translated, it gives CASSPRLTGAHQPQHF. The gene calls are TRBV4-3 and TRBJ1-5, with D maybe TRBD1 (6 bases). Trimming cost V 4 bases and J 5 bases, with 18 bases left between them. Germline-derived CDR1 and CDR2 are LGHNA and YSLEER. The length of the CDR3 is 16 residues.

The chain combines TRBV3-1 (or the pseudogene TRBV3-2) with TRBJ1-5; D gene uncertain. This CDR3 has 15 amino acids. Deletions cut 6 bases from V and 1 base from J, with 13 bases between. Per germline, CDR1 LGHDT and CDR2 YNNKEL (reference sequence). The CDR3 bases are TGTGCCAGCAGTCCCACCATCGGGAGCAATCAGCCCCAGCATTTT. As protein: CASSPTIGSNQPQHF.

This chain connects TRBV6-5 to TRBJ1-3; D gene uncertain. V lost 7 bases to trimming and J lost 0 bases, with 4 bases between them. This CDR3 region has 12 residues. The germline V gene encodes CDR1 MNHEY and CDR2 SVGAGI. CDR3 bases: TGTGCCAGCACCGGCTCTGGAAACACCATATATTTT. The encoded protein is CASTGSGNTIYF.

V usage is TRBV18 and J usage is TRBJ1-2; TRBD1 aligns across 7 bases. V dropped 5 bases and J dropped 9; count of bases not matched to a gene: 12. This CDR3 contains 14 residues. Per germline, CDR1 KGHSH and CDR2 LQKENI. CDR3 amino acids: CASSETTGRGSYTF. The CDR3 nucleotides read TGTGCCAGCTCAGAGACGACAGGGAGAGGGAGCTACACCTTC.

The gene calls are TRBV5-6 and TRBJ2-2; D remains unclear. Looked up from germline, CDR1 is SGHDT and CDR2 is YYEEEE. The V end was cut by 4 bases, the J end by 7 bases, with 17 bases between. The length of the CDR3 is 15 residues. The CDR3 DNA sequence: TGTGCCAGCAGCCCCGACGCAAGGATAAGCGGGGAGCTGTTTTTT. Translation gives CASSPDARISGELFF.

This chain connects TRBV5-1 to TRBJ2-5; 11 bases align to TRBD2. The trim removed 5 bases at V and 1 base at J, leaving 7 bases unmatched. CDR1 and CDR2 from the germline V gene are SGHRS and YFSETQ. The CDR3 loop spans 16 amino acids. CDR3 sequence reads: CASRPGTSGFQETQYF. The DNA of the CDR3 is TGCGCCAGCAGACCCGGGACTAGCGGTTTCCAAGAGACCCAGTACTTC.

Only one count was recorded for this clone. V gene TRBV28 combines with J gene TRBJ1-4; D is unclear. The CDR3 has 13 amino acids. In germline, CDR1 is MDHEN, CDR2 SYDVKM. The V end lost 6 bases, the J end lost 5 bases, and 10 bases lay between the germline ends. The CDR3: CASRGRYNEKLFF. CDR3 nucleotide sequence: TGTGCCAGCAGGGGCCGCTACAATGAAAAACTGTTTTTT.

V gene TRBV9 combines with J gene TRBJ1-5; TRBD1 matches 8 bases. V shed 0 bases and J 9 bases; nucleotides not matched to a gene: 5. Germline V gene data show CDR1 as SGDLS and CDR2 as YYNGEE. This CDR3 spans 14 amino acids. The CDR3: CASSVAGQGVPQHF. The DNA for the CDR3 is TGTGCCAGCAGCGTAGCAGGACAGGGTGTGCCCCAGCATTTT.

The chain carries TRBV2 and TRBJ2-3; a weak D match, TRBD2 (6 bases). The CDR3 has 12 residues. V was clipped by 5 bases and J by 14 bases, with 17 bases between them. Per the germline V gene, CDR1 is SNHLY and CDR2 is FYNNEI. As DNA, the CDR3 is TGTGCCAGCAGTCCGATGGAGGGCTCGGGGTATTTT. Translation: CASSPMEGSGYF.

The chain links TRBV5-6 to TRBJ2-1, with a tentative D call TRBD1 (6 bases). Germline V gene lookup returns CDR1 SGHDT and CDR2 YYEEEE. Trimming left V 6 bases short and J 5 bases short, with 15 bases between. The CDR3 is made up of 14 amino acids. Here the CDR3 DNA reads TGTGCCAGCACCAGTACAGGGATTAACAATGAGCAGTTCTTC. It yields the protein CASTSTGINNEQFF.

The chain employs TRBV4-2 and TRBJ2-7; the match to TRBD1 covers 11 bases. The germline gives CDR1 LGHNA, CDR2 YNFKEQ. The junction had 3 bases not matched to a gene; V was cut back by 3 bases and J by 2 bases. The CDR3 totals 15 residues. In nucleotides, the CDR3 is TGTGCCAGCAGCCAGTTGGGACAGGGGGCCTACGAGCAGTACTTC. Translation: CASSQLGQGAYEQYF.